The 30 T cell receptor beta chains given below trace back to one sample, sequenced in a study of OX40 agonist ivuxolimab in advanced cancers. TCRdb keeps only in-frame clones here, not all; method: immunoSEQ multiplex PCR. This sample carries around 49,000 clones, around four fifths of them seen once, and the ten largest clones take approximately 16%. This specimen consisted of CD4+ or CD8+ T cells sorted from blood, obtained in a trial of the OX40 agonist ivuxolimab. These receptors originate from an adult with an advanced solid tumor such as melanoma, head and neck, liver or kidney cancer.

This clone was seen just once. V usage is TRBV6-6 and J usage is TRBJ1-1; possibly TRBD1 for D (5 bases). Trimming pared 5 bases from V and 1 base from J, leaving 8 bases between. This CDR3 has 13 amino acids. The V gene's germline CDR1 is MNHNY and CDR2 SVGAGI (reference sequence). CDR3 nucleotides: TGTGCCAGCAGTACGGGGACGAACACTGAAGCTTTCTTT. This translates into CASSTGTNTEAFF.

The rearrangement links TRBV27 to TRBJ2-5; no definite D call. The CDR3 loop spans 13 amino acids. V dropped 1 base and J dropped 0 bases, with 3 bases sitting between them. CDR1 and CDR2 from the germline V gene are MNHEY and SMNVEV (reference sequence). As DNA, the CDR3 is TGTGCCAGCAGTTTATTGTACCAAGAGACCCAGTACTTC. Translated: CASSLLYQETQYF.

The chain's CDR3 is CASSYSAAGRADTQYF. CDR3 DNA: TGTGCCAGCAGTTACTCCGCCGCAGGGAGGGCAGATACGCAGTATTTT. J is TRBJ2-3 and V is TRBV6-5; 7 bases match TRBD2. Trimming cost V 0 bases and J 4 bases; bases outside gene matches: 7. This CDR3 spans 16 amino acids. CDR1 is MNHEY, CDR2 SVGAGI, per germline.

This clone was seen just once. The chain recombines TRBV2 with TRBJ2-5; the match to TRBD2 covers 8 bases. CDR3 size: 17 residues. V was clipped by 5 bases and J by 3 bases; unmatched bases: 14. Germline V CDR1 and CDR2: SNHLY, FYNNEI. As DNA, the CDR3 is TGTGCCAGCAGTATAAATACCCTAGCGGGCGGCGAAGAGACCCAGTACTTC. Its translation: CASSINTLAGGEETQYF.

The chain links TRBV19 to TRBJ2-3; 7 positions match TRBD1. The trim removed 5 bases at V and 0 bases at J, leaving 5 bases unmatched. CDR1 and CDR2 (germline): LNHDA, SQIVND (reference sequence). CDR3 length: 15 residues. CDR3: CASSPGGRSTDTQYF. The CDR3, as DNA: TGTGCCAGTAGTCCAGGGGGACGGAGCACAGATACGCAGTATTTT.

This clone rates as medium-sized. The chain recombines TRBV4-3 with TRBJ2-7; D is perhaps TRBD1 or TRBD2 (5 bases each). Trimming removed 0 bases at V and 4 bases at J, with 7 bases between. The CDR3 has 13 residues. CDR1 is LGHNA and CDR2 is YSLEER in the germline V gene. CDR3: CASSQEEGYEQYF. CDR3 in DNA: TGCGCCAGCAGCCAAGAAGAGGGGTACGAGCAGTACTTC.

This sequence joins TRBV11-3 and TRBJ2-1; 10 nucleotides agree with TRBD2. CDR1 is SGHNT and CDR2 is YENEEA in the germline V gene. This CDR3 is 15 amino acids long. V lost 6 bases and J lost 6; bases outside the gene matches: 8. The CDR3 bases are TGTGCCAGCAGGACTAGCGGGTTTGCTAGCAATGAGCAGTTCTTC. Residues: CASRTSGFASNEQFF. The variable domain in full, with the rest retrieved from reference TRBV11-3 and TRBJ2-1, is EAGVVQSPRYKIIEKKQPVAFWCNPISGHNTLYWYLQNLGQGPELLIRYENEEAVDDSQLPKDRFSAERLKGVDSTLKIQPAELGDSAVYLCASRTSGFASNEQFFGPGTRLTVL.

This clone was recorded a few times. The V call is TRBV7-6, the J call TRBJ1-1; D uncertain. V was shortened by 1 base and J by 8 bases, with 11 bases between the two germline ends. The CDR3 extends over 13 amino acids. CDR1 and CDR2 (germline): SGHVS, FNYEAQ. The CDR3 nucleotides are TGTGCCAGCAGCTTAGGGTGGGCGTCGGAAGCTTTCTTT. Its translation is CASSLGWASEAFF.

This sequence joins TRBV7-9 and TRBJ1-2; no definite D call. V was shortened by 3 bases and J by 6 bases, with 8 bases between the two germline ends. This CDR3 contains 12 residues. CDR1 is SEHNR and CDR2 is FQNEAQ in the germline V gene (reference sequence). CDR3 region: CASSFNGDGYTF. As DNA, the CDR3 is TGTGCCAGCAGCTTTAATGGGGATGGCTACACCTTC. The full variable domain, with the rest looked up from reference TRBV7-9 and TRBJ1-2, is DTGVSQNPRHKITKRGQNVTFRCDPISEHNRLYWYRQTLGQGPEFLTYFQNEAQLEKSRLLSDRFSAERPKGSFSTLEIQRTEQGDSAMYLCASSFNGDGYTFGSGTRLTVV.

The chain is built from TRBV5-1 and TRBJ1-2; no definite D call. Germline assignment: CDR1 SGHRS and CDR2 YFSETQ. Trimming removed 2 bases from V and 8 bases from J, with 13 bases in between. CDR3 size: 13 residues. In DNA form, the CDR3 reads TGCGCCAGCAGCTTAGGAGCATTGGAGGGCTACACCTTC. Translating it yields CASSLGALEGYTF.

This clone is a singleton in its sample. The CDR3 DNA is TGCAGCGTTGGACCAACGGGCTCCTACGAGCAGTACTTC. This sequence encodes CSVGPTGSYEQYF. V and J are TRBV29-1 and TRBJ2-7; D is uncertain. Trimming cost V 4 bases and J 0 bases, with 10 bases left between them. The V gene's germline CDR1 is SQVTM and CDR2 ANQGSEA. The CDR3 contains 13 residues.

Only one count was recorded for this clone. This sequence joins TRBV6-1 and TRBJ1-2; D not certain. Per germline, CDR1 MNHNS and CDR2 SASEGT. The ends were cut back, 7 bases at V and 1 base at J, with 13 bases in the middle. The CDR3 contains 14 residues. In DNA, the CDR3 is TGTGCCAGCACCACTCCCGAGGGTAACTATGGCTACACCTTC. Encoded protein: CASTTPEGNYGYTF.

As DNA, the CDR3 is TGTGCCAGCTCTCCGGCAGGGTCTGTCACAGATACGCAGTATTTT. Its translation is CASSPAGSVTDTQYF. The chain recombines TRBV18 with TRBJ2-3; D perhaps matches TRBD1 (5 bases). The CDR3 spans 15 residues. Germline V lookup: CDR1 KGHSH, CDR2 LQKENI. V lost 6 bases and J lost 2, with 15 bases in between.

The chain employs TRBV11-3 and TRBJ1-2; possible D gene TRBD1, 5 bases. Looked up from germline, CDR1 is SGHNT and CDR2 is YENEEA. This CDR3 region has 14 residues. Trimming left V 4 bases short and J 2 bases short, with 11 bases between. CDR3 residues: CASSSGTANYGYTF. In DNA, the CDR3 is TGTGCCAGCAGCTCCGGGACGGCCAACTATGGCTACACCTTC.

V and J are TRBV27 and TRBJ1-1; D is unresolved. This CDR3 is 12 amino acids long. Per the germline V gene, CDR1 is MNHEY and CDR2 is SMNVEV (reference sequence). V shed 11 bases and J shed 0 bases, with 10 bases lying between them. The CDR3 coding sequence is TGTGCCGCACGCTTCATGAACACTGAAGCTTTCTTT. It specifies CAARFMNTEAFF.

The J gene is TRBJ2-1, the V gene TRBV7-2; D could derive from TRBD1 or TRBD2 (5 bases each). V lost 4 bases to trimming and J lost 9 bases, with 13 bases between them. Germline CDR1 and CDR2: SGHTA and FQGNSA. The CDR3 sequence is 13 residues long. DNA of the CDR3: TGTGCCAGCAGCTGGGACCAGAGTGGTGAGCAGTTCTTC. Protein sequence: CASSWDQSGEQFF.

The chain recombines TRBV4-2 with TRBJ2-3, with D possibly being TRBD1 (6 bases). CDR1 LGHNA and CDR2 YNFKEQ come from the germline V gene. The CDR3 consists of 15 residues. Trimming cost V 4 bases and J 0 bases, with 11 bases left between them. The CDR3 DNA follows: TGTGCCAGCAGCCCCCGGGACACGAGCACAGATACGCAGTATTTT. Translating it yields CASSPRDTSTDTQYF.

CDR3 sequence: CASSPLDQETQYF. DNA for the CDR3: TGCGCCAGCAGCCCCCTAGACCAAGAGACCCAGTACTTC. The rearrangement uses TRBV5-1 and TRBJ2-5; D ambiguous. Germline V gene sequence: CDR1 SGHRS, CDR2 YFSETQ. The CDR3 spans 13 residues. Trimming took off 4 bases at V and 0 bases at J, with 7 bases between the two ends.

This clone was seen just once. This chain joins TRBV11-3 and TRBJ1-2, with a possible D match to TRBD1 (6 bases). The CDR3 length is 12 residues. The V end was cut by 5 bases, the J end by 8 bases, with 12 bases between. Per the germline V gene, CDR1 is SGHNT and CDR2 is YENEEA. CDR3 residues: CASSAGDWGYTF. As DNA, the CDR3 is TGTGCCAGCAGCGCAGGGGACTGGGGCTACACCTTC.

The genes are TRBV9 and TRBJ2-1; 9 positions match TRBD1. Germline loops: CDR1 SGDLS, CDR2 YYNGEE. The CDR3 is 14 residues long. V lost 5 bases, J lost 6 bases, and 6 bases stayed unmatched. The CDR3 reads CASSGTGQPNEQFF. CDR3 in DNA: TGTGCCAGCAGTGGGACAGGGCAACCCAATGAGCAGTTCTTC.

The chain carries TRBV7-9 and TRBJ1-3; no definite D call. The germline V and J ends were trimmed by 6 bases and 3 bases, with 0 bases remaining between them. Looked up from germline, CDR1 is SEHNR and CDR2 is FQNEAQ (reference sequence). The CDR3 has 10 amino acids. The CDR3 DNA is TGTGCCAGCAGTGGAAACACCATATATTTT. Protein: CASSGNTIYF.

The rearrangement joins TRBV7-2 to TRBJ2-7; 7 nucleotides match TRBD2. The ends lost 5 bases at V and 3 bases at J; junction bases unmatched: 16. CDR3 length: 17 amino acids. Per germline, CDR1 SGHTA and CDR2 FQGNSA. CDR3 nucleotides: TGTGCCAGCAGCCAATTGACGGCCCTGAGGGACTACTACGAGCAGTACTTC. Translating it yields CASSQLTALRDYYEQYF.

This chain joins TRBV7-3 and TRBJ2-1; 12 positions match TRBD2. There are 18 residues in the CDR3. The V gene end was trimmed by 1 base and the J gene end by 8 bases; junction bases not matched to a gene: 12. CDR1 is SGHTA, CDR2 FQGTGA, per germline. The CDR3 coding sequence is TGTGCCAGCAGCTTAAATCTTGCTAGCGGGGGGGCCTGGGATGAGCAGTTCTTC. Amino acids: CASSLNLASGGAWDEQFF.

The chain employs TRBV4-3 and TRBJ2-7; the D is unclear. Germline assignment: CDR1 LGHNA and CDR2 YSLEER. Trimming left V 1 base short and J 4 bases short, with 5 bases between. CDR3 length: 12 residues. CDR3 in DNA: TGCGCCAGCAGCCAAGGAGGTTACGAGCAGTACTTC. This gives the protein CASSQGGYEQYF.

The V call is TRBV28, the J call TRBJ1-2; no clear D gene. The CDR3 is 14 residues long. Trimming pared 6 bases from V and 5 bases from J, leaving 16 bases between. Germline V gene sequence: CDR1 MDHEN, CDR2 SYDVKM. The CDR3 sequence is CASSPSGLGYGYTF. The CDR3 region has the DNA TGTGCCAGCAGCCCGAGTGGGCTCGGGTATGGCTACACCTTC.

The V call is TRBV7-9, the J call TRBJ2-1, with D unresolved. Germline CDR1 reads SEHNR; CDR2 reads FQNEAQ (reference sequence). V was clipped by 4 bases and J by 10 bases, with 5 bases between them. CDR3 size: 10 residues. The CDR3 sequence: CASSYMEQFF. The DNA of the CDR3 is TGTGCCAGCAGCTACATGGAGCAGTTCTTC.

The rearrangement uses TRBV19 and TRBJ2-7; D remains unclear. CDR3 length: 14 amino acids. The germline gives CDR1 LNHDA, CDR2 SQIVND (reference sequence). V gave up 0 bases and J gave up 0 bases, with 6 bases separating them. The CDR3 DNA is TGTGCCAGTAGTATAGACACGGGCTCCTACGAGCAGTACTTC. Translating it yields CASSIDTGSYEQYF.

V gene TRBV6-6 combines with J gene TRBJ2-5; no firm D call. The CDR3 sequence is 13 residues long. The germline gives CDR1 MNHNY, CDR2 SVGAGI (reference sequence). The ends were cut back, 2 bases at V and 0 bases at J, with 4 bases in the middle. CDR3 DNA sequence: TGTGCCAGCAGTTACCCGTACCAAGAGACCCAGTACTTC. As protein: CASSYPYQETQYF.

The chain joins TRBV5-4 to TRBJ2-6; 10 bases line up with TRBD2. Germline values: CDR1 SGHNT, CDR2 YYREEE (reference sequence). The V and J ends lost 0 bases and 0 bases, in that order; junction bases with no gene match: 6. This CDR3 is built from 19 residues. CDR3 coding DNA: TGTGCCAGCAGCTTGGTGAGCAGCGGGGGGGTCTCTGGGGCCAACGTCCTGACTTTC. Protein product: CASSLVSSGGVSGANVLTF.

The CDR3 sequence: CASSFYQPQHF. CDR3 in DNA: TGTGCCAGCAGCTTTTACCAGCCCCAGCATTTT. This chain links TRBV13 with TRBJ1-5; D is unresolved. The CDR3 sequence is 11 residues long. The ends were cut back, 3 bases at V and 7 bases at J, with 4 bases in the middle. Looked up from germline, CDR1 is PRHDT and CDR2 is FYEKMQ (reference sequence).